Sequencing of this TCR beta chain was carried out in a study of OX40 agonist ivuxolimab in advanced cancers. Worth noting for this clone: Its specificity is unknown.

Generated by immunoSEQ multiplex PCR, the TCRdb table keeps only in-frame clones and is missing some. The sample carries approximately 60,000 clones, around 80% recorded once. Study results and caveats: A proportion of nonresponders additionally exhibited low normalized T-cell clonal expansion. Compared with CD4+, CD8+ T cells on average had more expanded clones.

Between the trimmed V and J ends, which lost 0 bases and 4 bases, there was a span of 11 bases. The CDR3 extends over 15 amino acids. Looked up from germline, CDR1 is SGDLS and CDR2 is YYNGEE. The chain links TRBV9 to TRBJ1-5; D ambiguous. The sequence derives from an adult with an advanced solid tumor such as melanoma, head and neck, liver or kidney cancer. The sequencing used CD4+ or CD8+ T cells sorted from blood, collected in a trial of the OX40 agonist ivuxolimab. Written as DNA, the CDR3 is TGTGCCAGCAGCGTAGGCGGGTTTGAGAATCAGCCCCAGCATTTT. The encoded protein is CASSVGGFENQPQHF.